These T cell receptor beta chains were read from a single sample in a study of shared clonotypes between healthy human individuals. Data came from immunoSEQ multiplex PCR; TCRdb stores just in-frame clones and leaves some out. The sample has about 480,000 clones, approximately 85% seen once. The sequenced sample was PBMCs. These receptors all come from a woman in her thirties or forties in good health. Some clones in this sample may be carry-over from other donors' samples. Both conserved end residues are part of each CDR3. The order of the fields is clone size, V gene, J gene, D gene, CDR3 DNA, CDR3 protein. The D gene is left open where the match is weak. Where a row states a size, it is once, few, many or the class of an expanded clone; other rows omit it.

NA	TRBV11-2	TRBJ2-7	NA	TGTGCCAGCAGCTTCCCCGGGGAGGACCCGAACTACGAGCAGTACTTC	CASSFPGEDPNYEQYF
NA	TRBV30	TRBJ1-5	NA	TGTGCCTGGAGTCTAGTAGGCGATCAGCCCCAGCATTTT	CAWSLVGDQPQHF
NA	TRBV9	TRBJ2-7	TRBD2	TGTGCCAGCAGCGTAGAGGGGACTAGCTTTTACGAGCAGTACTTC	CASSVEGTSFYEQYF
few	TRBV7-8	TRBJ2-7	NA	TGTGCCAGCAGCCCTGTTGCTACCTACGAGCAGTACTTC	CASSPVATYEQYF
NA	TRBV10-3	TRBJ2-5	NA	TGTGCCATCATGGCGGGAACCCAAGAGACCCAGTACTTC	CAIMAGTQETQYF
NA	TRBV6-5	TRBJ2-2	NA	TGTGCCAGCAGTTACTCGATAAGACTAGACACCGGGGAGCTGTTTTTT	CASSYSIRLDTGELFF
NA	TRBV7-2	TRBJ2-7	NA	TGTGCCAGCAGCTTACAAGCCTACGAGCAGTACTTC	CASSLQAYEQYF
few	TRBV7-2	TRBJ1-2	NA	TGTGCCAGCAGCGACACCTCGGGCTACACCTTC	CASSDTSGYTF
NA	TRBV4-1	TRBJ2-4	TRBD2	TGCGCCAGCAGCCCAGGCCGCGGGGCGGGACTAGTCAAAAACATTCAGTACTTC	CASSPGRGAGLVKNIQYF
few	TRBV14	TRBJ1-1	NA	TGTGCCAGCAGCCAAGTCGCGTACACTGAAGCTTTCTTT	CASSQVAYTEAFF
NA	TRBV7-6	TRBJ2-7	TRBD2	TGTGCCAGCAGCCCTCTAGCGGGTAGCTCCTACGAGCAGTACTTC	CASSPLAGSSYEQYF
few	TRBV11-2	TRBJ1-1	NA	TGTGCCAGCAGCCAATATCAGGGGACTGAAGCTTTCTTT	CASSQYQGTEAFF
NA	TRBV7-2	TRBJ2-1	NA	TGTGCCAGCAGCGAGCCCCCCGGGGCCCAGTTCTTC	CASSEPPGAQFF
NA	TRBV7-2	TRBJ1-1	TRBD1	TGTGCCAGCAGCTTAGTGCAGGGGGTGAACACTGAAGCTTTCTTT	CASSLVQGVNTEAFF
NA	TRBV7-3	TRBJ2-1	NA	TGTGCCAGCAGCTCCGCGGGCGGCGGTGAGCAGTTCTTC	CASSSAGGGEQFF
once	TRBV7-2	TRBJ2-4	NA	TGTGCCAGCAGCTTATTCCTCCTGGGGGTCTCAGCCAAAAACATTCAGTACTTC	CASSLFLLGVSAKNIQYF